One T cell receptor beta chain is described in this entry. Its antigen is unidentified. Patients chosen for sequencing had shown CD8+CD57+ cell expansion by flow cytometry. TCR beta VDJ and CDR3 profiling used genomic DNA as template. TCRdb independently ran MiXCR on the reads; one entry per CDR3 protein. The repertoire has 150,000 to 200,000 distinct CDR3 sequences, 40% to 60% of them found once; the top ten carry 25% to 35%. V was trimmed by 6 bases and J by 3 bases, leaving 14 bases between them. CDR3 length equals 14 residues. Germline V lookup: CDR1 SNHLY, CDR2 FYNNEI. This record belongs to a study of CD8+CD57+ T cells in acquired aplastic anemia. Study overall: Quantities of DNA derived from sorted CD4+ and CD8+ cells averaged approximately 3 ug. Regarding the study as a whole: Patients and controls had in common twenty-nine CD8+ CDR3 sequences.

The chain links TRBV2 to TRBJ1-2; D perhaps matches TRBD1 (5 bases). The clonotype originates from a human donor with aplastic anemia. Sequenced: sorted CD4+, CD8+, or CD8+CD57+ T cells (not recorded which) from PBMCs. The CDR3 DNA is TGTGCCAGCAGGCAGACAGAGGGTTACTATGGCTACACCTTC. It translates to CASRQTEGYYGYTF.